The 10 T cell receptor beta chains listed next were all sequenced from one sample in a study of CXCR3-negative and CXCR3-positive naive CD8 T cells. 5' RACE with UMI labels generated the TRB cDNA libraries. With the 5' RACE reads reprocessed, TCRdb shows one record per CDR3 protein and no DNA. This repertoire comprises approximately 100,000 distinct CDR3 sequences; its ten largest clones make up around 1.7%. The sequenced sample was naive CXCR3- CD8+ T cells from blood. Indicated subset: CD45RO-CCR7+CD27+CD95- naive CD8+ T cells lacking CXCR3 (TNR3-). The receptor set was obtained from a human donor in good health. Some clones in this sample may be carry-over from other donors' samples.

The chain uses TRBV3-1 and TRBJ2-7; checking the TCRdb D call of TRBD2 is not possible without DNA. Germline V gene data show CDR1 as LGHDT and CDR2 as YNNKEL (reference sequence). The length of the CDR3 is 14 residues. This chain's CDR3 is CASSWTSGPMEQYF.

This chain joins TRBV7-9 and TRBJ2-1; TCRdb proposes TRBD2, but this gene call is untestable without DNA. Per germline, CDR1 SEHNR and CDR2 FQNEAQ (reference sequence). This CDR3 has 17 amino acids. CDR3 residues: CASSPRPGTSGYNEQFF. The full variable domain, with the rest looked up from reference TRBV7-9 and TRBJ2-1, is DTGVSQNPRHKITKRGQNVTFRCDPISEHNRLYWYRQTLGQGPEFLTYFQNEAQLEKSRLLSDRFSAERPKGSFSTLEIQRTEQGDSAMYLCASSPRPGTSGYNEQFFGPGTRLTVL.

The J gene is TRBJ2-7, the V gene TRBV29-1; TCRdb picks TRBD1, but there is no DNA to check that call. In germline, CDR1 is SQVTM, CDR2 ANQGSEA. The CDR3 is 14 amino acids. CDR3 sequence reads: CSVEMGQGSYEQYF.

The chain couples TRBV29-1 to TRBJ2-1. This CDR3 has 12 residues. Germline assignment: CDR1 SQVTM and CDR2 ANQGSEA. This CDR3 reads CSVSDGNNEQFF.

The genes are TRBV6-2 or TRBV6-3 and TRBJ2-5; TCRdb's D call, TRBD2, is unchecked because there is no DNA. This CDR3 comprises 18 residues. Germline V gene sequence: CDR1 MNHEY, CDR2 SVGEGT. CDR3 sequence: CASSYSPASGEDQETQYF.

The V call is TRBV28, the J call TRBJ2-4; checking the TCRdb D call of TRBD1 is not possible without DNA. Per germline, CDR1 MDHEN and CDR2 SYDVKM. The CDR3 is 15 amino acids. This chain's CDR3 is CASSSEQGKRDIQYF.

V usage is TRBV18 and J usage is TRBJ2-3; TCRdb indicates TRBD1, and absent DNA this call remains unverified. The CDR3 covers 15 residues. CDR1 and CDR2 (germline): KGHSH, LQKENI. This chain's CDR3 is CASSLGQASTDTQYF.

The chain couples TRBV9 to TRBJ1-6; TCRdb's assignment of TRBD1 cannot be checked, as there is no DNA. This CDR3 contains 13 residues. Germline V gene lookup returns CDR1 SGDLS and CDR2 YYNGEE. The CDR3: CASSLEGASPLHF. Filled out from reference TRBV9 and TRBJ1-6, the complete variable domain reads DSGVTQTPKHLITATGQRVTLRCSPRSGDLSVYWYQQSLDQGLQFLIQYYNGEERAKGNILERFSAQQFPDLHSELNLSSLELGDSALYFCASSLEGASPLHFGNGTRLTVT.

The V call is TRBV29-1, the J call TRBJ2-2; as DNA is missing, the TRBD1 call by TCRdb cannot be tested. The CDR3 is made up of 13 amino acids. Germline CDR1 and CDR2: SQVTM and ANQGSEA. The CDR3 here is CSVELTGGAELFF.

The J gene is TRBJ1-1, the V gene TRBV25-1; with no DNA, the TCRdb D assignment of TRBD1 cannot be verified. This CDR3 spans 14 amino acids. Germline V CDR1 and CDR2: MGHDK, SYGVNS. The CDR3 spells CASSGDRGPNEAFF.